The rows below give T cell receptor beta chains drawn from one sample of a study of blood T cell repertoires in COVID-19. Method: immunoSEQ multiplex PCR; TCRdb's copy keeps in-frame clones and lacks some. The profile shows about 370,000 clones, more than 80% of them singletons. The sequenced sample was peripheral blood. The receptors originated from a woman in her 30s with COVID-19, enrolled during active disease. CDR3s include the opening cysteine and the closing phenylalanine or tryptophan. Part of the rows lack a size; the others show once, few, many or a class for expanded clones.

v_call | clone_size | cdr3_aa
TRBV19 | - | CASSPGHDPYEQYF
TRBV6-2/TRBV6-3 | - | CASSFRVAKNIQYF
TRBV24-1 | - | CATRHGQGWNTEAFF
TRBV19 | - | CASSARTGPSNQPQHF
TRBV11-2 | - | CASSLDRGTEAFF
TRBV4-1 | - | CASSQDQDRVDSPLHF
TRBV7-8 | once | CASSLGGPSYGYTF
TRBV24-1 | - | CATSDRTGGHYGYTF
TRBV4-1 | once | CASSQIVYATGIQYF
TRBV25-1 | once | CASSENYRDHEKLFF
TRBV11-2 | once | CASIQGLAGVAQYF